The next 25 T cell receptor beta chains were all read from a single sample in a study of T cells in Graves' hyperthyroidism and ophthalmopathy. Amplified TCR beta CDR3 regions came from RNA transcripts. The study used the HTBI primer set for a first-round RT-PCR of the TCR CDR3. In TCRdb, the multiplex PCR reads were re-called with MiXCR into one record per CDR3 protein. The sample shows around 690,000 distinct CDR3 sequences, around 21% of them seen only once. Material for sequencing was blood. These receptors all stem from a man aged 25 to 45 with Graves' ophthalmopathy.

Details on this clonotype: Possible read error: a much larger clone is one base away. The J gene is TRBJ2-7, the V gene TRBV11-2, with 8 positions matching TRBD1. Germline-derived CDR1 and CDR2 are SGHAT and FQNNGV. J gave up 9 bases and V 6 bases, and 10 bases lay outside the gene matches. The CDR3 contains 13 residues. The CDR3 protein is CASSRGQGRGQYF. The CDR3 nucleotides are TGTGCCAGCAGTCGTGGACAGGGACGGGGGCAGTACTTC.

The table lists this clonotype with many counts. The chain joins TRBV3-1 to TRBJ1-5; D not certain. The CDR3 contains 12 residues. Per germline, CDR1 LGHDT and CDR2 YNNKEL (reference sequence). The germline V and J ends were trimmed by 4 bases and 4 bases, with 5 bases remaining between them. The CDR3 spells CASSLKNQPQHF. The DNA of the CDR3 is TGTGCCAGCAGCCTCAAGAATCAGCCCCAGCATTTT.

J is TRBJ1-5 and V is TRBV19, with TRBD1 matching 8 bases. CDR3 length: 15 residues. Germline values: CDR1 LNHDA, CDR2 SQIVND (reference sequence). J lost 0 bases, V lost 10 bases, and 8 bases had no gene match. CDR3 in amino acids: CATVDRDHSNQPQHF. CDR3 coding DNA: TGTGCCACCGTGGACAGGGACCATAGCAATCAGCCCCAGCATTTT.

In its sample, this clonotype was seen a few times. The J gene is TRBJ2-1, the V gene TRBV12-3 or TRBV12-4, with TRBD1 identical over 8 bases. J gave up 3 bases and V 9 bases, and 7 bases lay outside the gene matches. CDR3 size: 14 residues. The CDR3 here is CARSRDRSYNEQFF. The CDR3, as DNA: TGTGCCAGATCCCGGGACAGGAGCTACAATGAGCAGTTCTTC.

DNA of the CDR3: TGTGCCAGCAGCTCCAGACAGGGACTATGGAACAATGAGCAGTTCTTC. Amino acid sequence: CASSSRQGLWNNEQFF. The V call is TRBV5-4, the J call TRBJ2-1; D tentatively fits TRBD1 or TRBD2 (7 bases each). This CDR3 has 16 amino acids. Trimming left V 3 bases short and J 5 bases short, with 18 bases between. In germline, CDR1 is SGHNT, CDR2 YYREEE (reference sequence). The whole variable domain, remainder taken from reference TRBV5-4 and TRBJ2-1, is ETGVTQSPTHLIKTRGQQVTLRCSSQSGHNTVSWYQQALGQGPQFIFQYYREEENGRGNFPPRFSGLQFPNYSSELNVNALELDDSALYLCASSSRQGLWNNEQFFGPGTRLTVL.

A few counts support this clonotype. V and J are TRBV13 and TRBJ2-3; D call uncertain. Trimming took 5 bases from V and 4 from J, leaving 16 bases between them. The CDR3 sequence is 15 residues long. Germline-derived CDR1 and CDR2 are PRHDT and FYEKMQ (reference sequence). CDR3 sequence: CASSLRGEEADTQYF. The CDR3 coding sequence is TGTGCCAGCAGCCTTAGAGGAGAGGAAGCAGATACGCAGTATTTT.

The chain has TRBV11-3 and TRBJ2-1, with D unclear. The CDR3 has 15 amino acids. Germline CDR1 SGHNT, CDR2 YENEEA. With 1 base removed from V and 7 bases from J, the gap between germline ends came to 14 bases. CDR3 in DNA: TGTGCCAGCAGCTTAGGCGCCGCGAACGAGAATGAGCAGTTCTTC. It specifies CASSLGAANENEQFF.

This clonotype was detected a few times. This chain joins TRBV6-2 or TRBV6-3 and TRBJ1-5; maybe TRBD1 (6 bases). The CDR3 has 13 amino acids. V dropped 6 bases and J dropped 6 bases, with 12 bases sitting between them. From germline, CDR1 is MNHEY and CDR2 SVGEGT. This chain's CDR3 is CASRTIGGQPQHF. The CDR3 DNA follows: TGTGCCAGCAGGACCATAGGGGGTCAGCCCCAGCATTTT.

V gene TRBV7-9 combines with J gene TRBJ2-2; no clear D gene. CDR1 and CDR2 from the germline V gene are SEHNR and FQNEAQ (reference sequence). This CDR3 is 12 amino acids long. The V gene lost 1 base and the J gene lost 14 bases, with 11 bases spanning the gap. DNA for the CDR3: TGTGCCAGCAGCTTAGAGGTCCGAGGACTGTTTTTT. This sequence encodes CASSLEVRGLFF.

In this sample, this clonotype turned up a few times. The rearrangement joins TRBV7-8 to TRBJ2-3; weak D call: TRBD2 (6 bases). Germline CDR1 reads SGHVS; CDR2 reads FQNEAQ. This CDR3 has 15 residues. Trimming took 2 bases from V and 4 from J, leaving 13 bases between them. The CDR3 is CASSLSGGISDTQYF. CDR3 sequence (DNA): TGTGCCAGCAGCTTAAGTGGGGGGATTTCAGATACGCAGTATTTT.

This clonotype was observed at least ten times. The chain joins TRBV28 to TRBJ2-7; the D gene is possibly TRBD1 (6 bases). CDR1 and CDR2 from the germline V gene are MDHEN and SYDVKM. This CDR3 is 15 amino acids long. V lost 3 bases, J lost 4 bases, and 16 bases lay in between. The CDR3 sequence is CASSLGAGTKYEQYF. In DNA, the CDR3 is TGTGCCAGCAGTTTGGGAGCAGGGACAAAGTACGAGCAGTACTTC.

This clonotype was counted at least ten times. The V gene is TRBV3-1, the J gene TRBJ2-1; TRBD2 is a possible D gene (6 bases). This CDR3 has 13 residues. Germline V CDR1 and CDR2: LGHDT, YNNKEL (reference sequence). The V gene lost 4 bases and the J gene lost 5 bases, with 9 bases spanning the gap. Written as DNA, the CDR3 is TGTGCCAGCAGCCCGGACTACGACAATGAGCAGTTCTTC. It translates to CASSPDYDNEQFF.

There are many counts of this clonotype. V and J are TRBV12-3 or TRBV12-4 and TRBJ1-4; tentatively, D is TRBD1 (5 bases). V was trimmed by 5 bases and J by 4 bases, leaving 11 bases between them. There are 14 residues in the CDR3. The chain's CDR3 is CASSLQVLNEKLFF. The CDR3 nucleotides read TGTGCCAGCAGTCTACAGGTCCTTAATGAAAAACTGTTTTTT.

This clonotype occurred a few times. The chain carries TRBV20-1 and TRBJ1-1; no clear D gene. Germline values: CDR1 DFQATT, CDR2 SNEGSKA (reference sequence). This CDR3 is built from 14 residues. The V end lost 0 bases, the J end lost 0 bases, and 8 bases lay between the germline ends. CDR3 DNA: TGCAGTGCTAGAGAAACCACAATGAACACTGAAGCTTTCTTT. Protein product: CSARETTMNTEAFF.

This clonotype occurred many times. DNA of the CDR3: TGTGCCAGCAGTTTAACGCCGGGAGACGGCTACACCTTC. Its protein product is CASSLTPGDGYTF. The V call is TRBV28, the J call TRBJ1-2; no clear D. This CDR3 is built from 13 residues. V gave up 2 bases and J gave up 8 bases, with 12 bases separating them. Germline assignment: CDR1 MDHEN and CDR2 SYDVKM.

The chain uses TRBV9 and TRBJ2-1; possible D gene TRBD1, 5 bases. Germline CDR1 is SGDLS and CDR2 is YYNGEE. Trimming left V 0 bases short and J 2 bases short, with 12 bases between. This CDR3 spans 16 amino acids. The CDR3 is CASSVGSTAAYNEQFF. The CDR3 coding sequence is TGTGCCAGCAGCGTAGGGTCGACAGCAGCCTACAATGAGCAGTTCTTC.

V and J are TRBV24-1 and TRBJ2-3; TRBD2 is a possible D gene (5 bases). CDR1 and CDR2 (germline): KGHDR, SFDVKD. Trimming shortened V by 9 bases and J by 0 bases, and 21 bases separated the two germline ends. The CDR3 is made up of 17 amino acids. The CDR3 loop is CATPPGEKRTSTDTQYF. CDR3 sequence (DNA): TGTGCCACCCCACCTGGAGAAAAGCGGACTAGCACAGATACGCAGTATTTT.

This clonotype was picked up many times. The genes are TRBV5-1 and TRBJ1-5; D is possibly TRBD1 (5 bases). Looked up from germline, CDR1 is SGHRS and CDR2 is YFSETQ. Trimming shortened V by 0 bases and J by 6 bases, and 13 bases separated the two germline ends. The length of the CDR3 is 15 residues. The DNA for the CDR3 is TGCGCCAGCAGCTTGGCGCTGGGGCCAGCTCAGCCCCAGCATTTT. This codes for CASSLALGPAQPQHF.

This clonotype was recorded many times. The CDR3: CASSLVSGDEQFF. The CDR3 DNA is TGCGCCAGCAGCTTGGTGAGCGGCGATGAGCAGTTCTTC. The V and J genes are TRBV5-1 and TRBJ2-1; possibly TRBD2 for D (5 bases). There are 13 residues in the CDR3. CDR1 and CDR2 (germline): SGHRS, YFSETQ. V was trimmed by 0 bases and J by 8 bases, leaving 9 bases between them.

The CDR3 loop is CASSMRGEWYEQYF. The CDR3 nucleotides read TGTGCCAGTAGTATGAGGGGGGAATGGTACGAGCAGTACTTC. The chain employs TRBV19 and TRBJ2-7, with D perhaps matching TRBD1 or TRBD2 (6 bases each). The V and J ends lost 3 bases and 4 bases respectively, with 13 bases between them. Germline V gene data show CDR1 as LNHDA and CDR2 as SQIVND (reference sequence). CDR3 length equals 14 residues. Full variable domain (outside the CDR3, taken from reference TRBV19 and TRBJ2-7): DGGITQSPKYLFRKEGQNVTLSCEQNLNHDAMYWYRQDPGQGLRLIYYSQIVNDFQKGDIAEGYSVSREKKESFPLTVTSAQKNPTAFYLCASSMRGEWYEQYFGPGTRLTVT.

This rearrangement joins TRBV5-4 to TRBJ1-2; weak D call: TRBD1 (6 bases). From germline, CDR1 is SGHNT and CDR2 YYREEE (reference sequence). The CDR3 is 14 residues long. Between the trimmed V and J ends, which lost 4 bases and 0 bases, there was a span of 10 bases. CDR3 nucleotides: TGTGCCAGCAGCCGACAGGAAGCTAACTATGGCTACACCTTC. Amino acid sequence: CASSRQEANYGYTF. Supplemented by reference TRBV5-4 and TRBJ1-2, the full variable domain reads ETGVTQSPTHLIKTRGQQVTLRCSSQSGHNTVSWYQQALGQGPQFIFQYYREEENGRGNFPPRFSGLQFPNYSSELNVNALELDDSALYLCASSRQEANYGYTFGSGTRLTVV.

This clonotype was seen only a few times. The genes are TRBV28 and TRBJ2-2, with TRBD2 identical over 8 bases. Trimming cost V 5 bases and J 5 bases; bases outside gene matches: 10. Germline V gives CDR1 MDHEN, CDR2 SYDVKM. The CDR3 totals 16 residues. For the CDR3, the DNA is TGTGCCAGCAGTCCAGGACTAGCCCCGGCGACCGGGGAGCTGTTTTTT. This gives the protein CASSPGLAPATGELFF. The variable domain in full, with the rest retrieved from reference TRBV28 and TRBJ2-2, is DVKVTQSSRYLVKRTGEKVFLECVQDMDHENMFWYRQDPGLGLRLIYFSYDVKMKEKGDIPEGYSVSREKKERFSLILESASTNQTSMYLCASSPGLAPATGELFFGEGSRLTVL.

This clonotype has just a few counts. The rearrangement links TRBV7-8 to TRBJ2-2; 9 bases fit TRBD1. The J segment lost 2 bases and the V segment lost 5 bases, leaving 9 bases of the junction unmatched. The CDR3 runs to 17 residues. Germline V CDR1 and CDR2: SGHVS, FQNEAQ. CDR3 nucleotides: TGTGCCAGCAGCCTAGGACCGGGACAGGGAAACACCGGGGAGCTGTTTTTT. Amino acids: CASSLGPGQGNTGELFF.

This chain links TRBV20-1 with TRBJ2-7; no clear D. This CDR3 is built from 10 residues. Germline V lookup: CDR1 DFQATT, CDR2 SNEGSKA (reference sequence). Trimming cost V 1 base and J 5 bases, with 3 bases left between them. The CDR3 reads CSARADEQYF. The CDR3, as DNA: TGCAGTGCTAGAGCGGACGAGCAGTACTTC.

This clonotype appeared once. The V and J genes are TRBV7-9 and TRBJ2-2; D remains ambiguous. The CDR3 runs 13 residues. V dropped 3 bases and J dropped 5 bases, with 7 bases sitting between them. Germline V gives CDR1 SEHNR, CDR2 FQNEAQ (reference sequence). In DNA, the CDR3 is TGTGCCAGCAGCTTTCAGGCGACCGGGGAGCTGTTTTTT. Encoded protein: CASSFQATGELFF. Based on the CDR3 plus reference TRBV7-9 and TRBJ2-2, the full variable domain is DTGVSQNPRHKITKRGQNVTFRCDPISEHNRLYWYRQTLGQGPEFLTYFQNEAQLEKSRLLSDRFSAERPKGSFSTLEIQRTEQGDSAMYLCASSFQATGELFFGEGSRLTVL.